A single sample gave rise to the 22 T cell receptor beta chains below, sequenced in a study of blood T cells in healthy people across ages. For the second PCR, which ran for roughly 6 to 12 cycles, a sample-barcoded 5' primer and a J-beta primer mix were used. Each CDR3 protein gets one entry after TCRdb re-called the 5' RACE reads with MiXCR. Of fewer than 1,000,000 distinct CDR3 sequences listed, 40% to 50% are singletons. The material sequenced was blood. These receptor sequences come from a man in his fifties or sixties in good health.

As to this clonotype: A much bigger clone sits one base away, suggesting this may be a read error. The rearrangement uses TRBV12-3 or TRBV12-4 and TRBJ2-4; D perhaps matches TRBD2 (5 bases). The end of the DNA aligns better with TRBJ2-7, so the J call may be wrong. The CDR3 has 11 amino acids. The CDR3 reads CAGRGYSEQYF. In DNA form, the CDR3 reads TGTGCCGGCAGAGGGTATTCCGAGCAGTACTTC.

The table lists this clonotype with a few counts. V usage is TRBV20-1 and J usage is TRBJ2-1, with TRBD2 as a possible D gene (5 bases). The CDR3 length is 16 residues. Germline lookup yields CDR1 DFQATT and CDR2 SNEGSKA (reference sequence). The V end was cut by 1 base, the J end by 8 bases, with 21 bases between. CDR3 sequence reads: CSARAEGLTLRDEQFF. The CDR3, as DNA: TGCAGTGCTAGAGCGGAAGGACTCACCCTTCGGGATGAGCAGTTCTTC.

This clonotype came up once. The V call is TRBV7-9, the J call TRBJ1-5, with 7 bases that match TRBD2. The assigned J gene may be wrong: the sequence end matches TRBJ2-3 better. The CDR3 has 15 amino acids. Germline values: CDR1 SEHNR, CDR2 FQNEAQ (reference sequence). The DNA for the CDR3 is TGTGCCAGCAGTTGGGACGGGGGGACCAATCAGCCCCAGTATTTT. Translated: CASSWDGGTNQPQYF.

The rearrangement joins TRBV6-6 to TRBJ1-1; D uncertain. This CDR3 is built from 10 residues. Germline-derived CDR1 and CDR2 are MNHNY and SVGAGI (reference sequence). The CDR3 DNA reads as TGTTGCGCCCAGGACACTGAAGCTTTCTTT. Protein product: CCAQDTEAFF.

About this clonotype itself: One end of the junction varies from germline; a read error may be responsible. This chain joins TRBV12-3 or TRBV12-4 and TRBJ2-3; D gene ambiguous. This CDR3 contains 12 residues. CDR3: CASRLGLDTQYF. CDR3 bases: TGTGCCAGCAGATTAGGTCTGGATACGCAGTATTTT.

The chain couples TRBV7-8 to TRBJ2-4; D is undetermined. TRBJ2-7 explains the end of the DNA better; the J call may be wrong. CDR3 size: 14 residues. The germline V gene encodes CDR1 SGHVS and CDR2 FQNEAQ. Here the CDR3 reads CASRPALSSYEQYF. In nucleotides, the CDR3 is TGTGCCAGCAGACCCGCGCTGAGCTCCTACGAGCAGTACTTC.

The CDR3 spells CASSSPGTGYGYTF. CDR3 sequence (DNA): TGTGCCAGCAGCTCCCCCGGGACGGGCTATGGCTACACCTTC. V and J are TRBV7-2 and TRBJ1-2; perhaps TRBD1 as D (5 bases). The length of the CDR3 is 14 residues. The germline V gene encodes CDR1 SGHTA and CDR2 FQGNSA. Trimming took off 4 bases at V and 4 bases at J, with 13 bases between the two ends.

V usage is TRBV11-2 and J usage is TRBJ2-3; 14 bases are shared with TRBD2. Germline V CDR1 and CDR2: SGHAT, FQNNGV. J gave up 0 bases and V 1 base, and 0 bases lay outside the gene matches. The CDR3 spans 17 residues. CDR3 residues: CASSLGTSGGSTDTQYF. CDR3 nucleotide sequence: TGTGCCAGCAGCTTAGGGACTAGCGGGGGGAGCACAGATACGCAGTATTTT.

The V gene is TRBV4-3, the J gene TRBJ2-7; no clear D. Germline values: CDR1 LGHNA, CDR2 YSLEER. The CDR3 extends over 15 amino acids. V was trimmed by 4 bases and J by 0 bases, leaving 13 bases between them. The CDR3 DNA follows: TGCGCCAGCAGCCCGGGCCCGGCCAGCTCCTACGAGCAGTACTTC. Its translation is CASSPGPASSYEQYF.

The chain links TRBV27 to TRBJ2-2; 9 bases match TRBD1. The CDR3 is made up of 16 amino acids. Trimming at V came to 2 bases and at J to 4 bases, leaving 5 bases not matched to a gene. Germline V CDR1 and CDR2: MNHEY, SMNVEV (reference sequence). The CDR3: CASSLRTGESTGELFF. The DNA of the CDR3 is TGTGCCAGCAGTTTAAGGACAGGGGAGAGCACCGGGGAGCTGTTTTTT.

This chain links TRBV20-1 with TRBJ1-6; 7 bases agree with TRBD1. The V segment lost 2 bases and the J segment 5 bases; nucleotides outside the gene matches: 9. CDR1 and CDR2 (germline): DFQATT, SNEGSKA (reference sequence). The CDR3 loop spans 16 amino acids. The CDR3 is CSARLGRGAHNSPLHF. The CDR3 DNA is TGCAGTGCTAGACTGGGCAGGGGGGCCCATAATTCACCCCTCCACTTT.

This clonotype came up once. The junction shows a germline mismatch at one end, possibly a read error. The chain carries TRBV12-3 or TRBV12-4 and TRBJ1-2, with TRBD1 as a possible D gene (5 bases). The CDR3 spans 14 residues. The CDR3 bases are TGTGCCAGCAGTTTAAGGGGTATCGACTATGGCGACACCTTC. Its translation: CASSLRGIDYGDTF.

The chain employs TRBV5-1 and TRBJ2-7; no firm D call. Trimming stripped 4 bases from V and 5 bases from J, with 13 bases between. CDR1 SGHRS and CDR2 YFSETQ come from the germline V gene. The CDR3 loop spans 13 amino acids. CDR3 amino acids: CASSGPADDEQYF. The CDR3 region has the DNA TGCGCCAGCAGCGGCCCGGCGGACGACGAGCAGTACTTC.

This clonotype was picked up many times. V usage is TRBV28 and J usage is TRBJ1-2; 10 nucleotides match TRBD1. CDR1 is MDHEN, CDR2 SYDVKM, per germline. The CDR3 length is 14 residues. V shed 5 bases and J 7 bases; nucleotides not matched to a gene: 7. The CDR3 loop reads CASSPDRGLPGYTF. The CDR3, as DNA: TGTGCCAGCAGTCCTGACAGGGGGCTCCCTGGCTACACCTTC.

This chain joins TRBV5-4 and TRBJ2-5; 11 positions agree with TRBD2. The V and J ends lost 4 bases and 0 bases, in that order; junction bases with no gene match: 5. Germline values: CDR1 SGHNT, CDR2 YYREEE (reference sequence). The CDR3 totals 16 residues. The CDR3 DNA reads TGTGCCAGCAGCCTCCCTAGCGGGGGGTACCAAGAGACCCAGTACTTC. Translated: CASSLPSGGYQETQYF.

Notes on this clonotype: A junction boundary mismatches the germline segment, possibly from a read error. This chain joins TRBV29-1 and TRBJ2-6; a weak D match, TRBD1 (5 bases). Looked up from germline, CDR1 is SQVTM and CDR2 is ANQGSEA. CDR3 length equals 13 residues. CDR3 region: CSVRFSGANALTF. DNA of the CDR3: TGCAGCGTCCGGTTCTCTGGGGCCAACGCCCTGACTTTC.

V gene TRBV11-1 combines with J gene TRBJ2-3, with 7 positions matching TRBD2. V shed 8 bases, J shed 0 bases, and the junction held 14 bases outside the gene matches. Germline V gene data show CDR1 as SGHAT and CDR2 as FQDESV (reference sequence). This CDR3 has 17 residues. This chain's CDR3 is CASRLSGRSGSTDTQYF. As DNA, the CDR3 is TGTGCCAGCCGACTGTCCGGGCGTAGCGGGAGCACAGATACGCAGTATTTT.

The rearrangement uses TRBV14 and TRBJ2-7; TRBD1 matches at 9 bases. The CDR3 runs to 15 residues. CDR1 is SGHDN, CDR2 FVKESK, per germline. The V segment lost 4 bases and the J segment 2 bases; nucleotides outside the gene matches: 6. The CDR3: CASSPGDRVPYEQYF. CDR3 DNA sequence: TGTGCCAGCAGCCCTGGGGACAGGGTTCCCTACGAGCAGTACTTC.

The V and J genes are TRBV6-1 and TRBJ1-5, with no clear D. V was shortened by 0 bases and J by 3 bases, with 9 bases between the two germline ends. This CDR3 spans 15 amino acids. In germline, CDR1 is MNHNS, CDR2 SASEGT. The CDR3 coding sequence is TGTGCCAGCAGTGAAGCGGTGTTTTACAATCAGCCCCAGCATTTT. Translating gives CASSEAVFYNQPQHF.

V and J are TRBV12-3 or TRBV12-4 and TRBJ1-2; D unresolved. This CDR3 region has 13 residues. Deletions cut 6 bases from V and 5 bases from J, with 13 bases between. CDR3 DNA: TGTGCCAGCAGGTCCCCGGCAGAATATGGCTACACCTTC. This sequence encodes CASRSPAEYGYTF.

With respect to this clonotype: A read error may account for a junction end that differs from germline. The J gene is TRBJ1-6, the V gene TRBV20-1, with TRBD1 as a possible D gene (5 bases). The CDR3 covers 14 residues. The germline V gene has CDR1 DFQATT and CDR2 SNEGSKA (reference sequence). CDR3 sequence: CGASVGRLNSPLHF. DNA for the CDR3: TGCGGTGCTAGTGTGGGACGGTTGAATTCACCCCTCCACTTT.

This clonotype was observed at least ten times. Germline and junction disagree at one end, which may indicate a read error. The chain recombines TRBV5-1 with TRBJ2-5; tentative D call: TRBD2 (5 bases). Looked up from germline, CDR1 is SGHRS and CDR2 is YFSETQ. This CDR3 is 14 amino acids long. DNA for the CDR3: TGTGCCAGCAGCTTAGGCCCCGGAGGAGAGACCCAGTACTTC. Translated: CASSLGPGGETQYF.